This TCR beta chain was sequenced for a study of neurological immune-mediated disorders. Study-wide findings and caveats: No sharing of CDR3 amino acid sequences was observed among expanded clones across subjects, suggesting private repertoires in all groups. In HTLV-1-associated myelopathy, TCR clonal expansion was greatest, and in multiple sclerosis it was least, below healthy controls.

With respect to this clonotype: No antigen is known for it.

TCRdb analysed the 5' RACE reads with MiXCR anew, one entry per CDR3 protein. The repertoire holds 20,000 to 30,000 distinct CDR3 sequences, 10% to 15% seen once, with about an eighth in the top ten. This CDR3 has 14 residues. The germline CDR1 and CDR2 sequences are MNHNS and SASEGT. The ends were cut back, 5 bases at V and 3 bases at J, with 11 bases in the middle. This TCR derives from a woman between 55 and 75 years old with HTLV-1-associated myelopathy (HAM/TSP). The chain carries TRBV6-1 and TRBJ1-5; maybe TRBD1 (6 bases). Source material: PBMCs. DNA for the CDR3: TGTGCCAGCAGTACCCCAGGGGACAATCAGCCCCAGCATTTT. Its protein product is CASSTPGDNQPQHF.